This TCR beta chain was captured in a study of CD8 T cells in Susac syndrome. CDR1 DFQATT and CDR2 SNEGSKA come from the germline V gene (reference sequence). The CDR3 has 15 amino acids. Trimming took 5 bases from V and 7 from J; bases not matched to a gene: 13. The study sequenced TCR beta in blood CD8+ and CD4+ T cells. TEMRA cells were FACS-enriched, unlike CD8+ and CD4+ T cells, which were negatively isolated. A quantity of about 0.5 to 1 ug RNA underwent reverse transcription using random hexamers. TCRdb re-derived calls from the immunoSEQ multiplex PCR reads in MiXCR, one entry per CDR3 protein. The data show roughly 150,000 distinct CDR3 sequences, approximately 94% seen once.

The receptor was isolated from a human donor with Susac syndrome. This chain uses TRBV20-1 with TRBJ2-2, with 7 bases identical to TRBD2. Input material: CD4+ T cells from PBMCs. The CDR3 reads CSAQWRERLGGELFF. CDR3 nucleotides: TGCAGTGCTCAGTGGCGGGAGAGGTTAGGCGGGGAGCTGTTTTTT.